This TCR beta chain originates from a study of blood T cell repertoires in COVID-19. V gave up 1 base and J gave up 7 bases; unmatched junction bases: 10. CDR3 length: 16 residues. The V gene's germline CDR1 is SGHAT and CDR2 FQNNGV. Authors' methods: Estimates of nucleated cell counts were drawn from the amplification of reference gene primers. The data were produced by immunoSEQ multiplex PCR, yet TCRdb's version contains in-frame clones alone and is incomplete. V and J calls and clone size follow that table, whereas D and trimming were derived from the DNA. This table holds hundreds of thousands of clones, 90% found once.

The rearrangement uses TRBV11-2 and TRBJ2-1, with TRBD2 identical over 7 bases. Material: PBMCs or T cells enriched from blood (not recorded which). The TCR was taken from a woman aged 18-35 years with acute COVID-19. CDR3 in DNA: TGTGCCAGCAGCTTAGTCACTAGCGTCATTGTGAATGAGCAGTTCTTC. Its translation is CASSLVTSVIVNEQFF. Full variable domain (remainder filled in from reference TRBV11-2 and TRBJ2-1): EAGVAQSPRYKIIEKRQSVAFWCNPISGHATLYWYQQILGQGPKLLIQFQNNGVVDDSQLPKDRFSAERLKGVDSTLKIQPAKLEDSAVYLCASSLVTSVIVNEQFFGPGTRLTVL.